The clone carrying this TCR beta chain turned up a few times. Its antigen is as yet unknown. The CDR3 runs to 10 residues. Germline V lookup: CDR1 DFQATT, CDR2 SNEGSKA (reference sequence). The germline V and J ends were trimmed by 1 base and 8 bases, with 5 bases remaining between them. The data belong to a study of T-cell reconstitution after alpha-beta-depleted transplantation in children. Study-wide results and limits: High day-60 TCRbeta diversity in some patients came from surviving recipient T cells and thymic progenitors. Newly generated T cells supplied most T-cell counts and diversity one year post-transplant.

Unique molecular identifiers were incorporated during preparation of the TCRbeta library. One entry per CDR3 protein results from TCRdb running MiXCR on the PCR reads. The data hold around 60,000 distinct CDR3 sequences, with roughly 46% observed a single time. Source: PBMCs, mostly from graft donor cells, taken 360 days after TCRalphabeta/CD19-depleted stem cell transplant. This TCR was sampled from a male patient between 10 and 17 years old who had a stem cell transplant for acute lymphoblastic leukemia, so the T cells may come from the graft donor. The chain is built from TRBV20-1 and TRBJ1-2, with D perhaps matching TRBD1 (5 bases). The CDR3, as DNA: TGCAGTGCTAGAGGGGGCGGCTACACCTTC. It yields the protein CSARGGGYTF.